This passage covers 19 T cell receptor beta chains from one sample sequenced in a study of blood T cell repertoires in COVID-19. Measured with immunoSEQ multiplex PCR; TCRdb has only the in-frame clones, and not every one. Among around 340,000 clones listed, 88% were seen once. The sequenced sample was PBMCs or T cells enriched from blood (not recorded which). The source is a woman in her twenties or thirties who had been exposed to COVID-19.

This clone has a handful of counts. This sequence joins TRBV7-2 and TRBJ2-7, with 7 positions matching TRBD2. In germline, CDR1 is SGHTA, CDR2 FQGNSA. This CDR3 spans 13 amino acids. V shed 5 bases and J 6 bases; nucleotides not matched to a gene: 7. The CDR3 region is CASSSGTSLEQYF. CDR3 in DNA: TGTGCCAGCAGCAGCGGGACTTCCCTCGAGCAGTACTTC.

J is TRBJ1-2 and V is TRBV29-1; D is uncertain. The CDR3 is 12 residues long. Germline V CDR1 and CDR2: SQVTM, ANQGSEA. With 1 base removed from V and 6 bases from J, the gap between germline ends came to 9 bases. The CDR3 sequence: CSVEVSPHGYTF. The CDR3 coding sequence is TGCAGCGTTGAAGTGAGTCCCCATGGCTACACCTTC.

This clone was picked up one time. The V and J genes are TRBV12-3 or TRBV12-4 and TRBJ2-7, with TRBD2 matching over 7 bases. V was clipped by 3 bases and J by 7 bases; unmatched bases: 6. The CDR3 has 13 amino acids. CDR3 in amino acids: CASSFLGRGEQYF. The CDR3 bases are TGTGCCAGCAGTTTTCTGGGGAGGGGTGAGCAGTACTTC.

The chain links TRBV11-2 to TRBJ1-6; no clear D gene. The CDR3 length is 13 residues. The germline gives CDR1 SGHAT, CDR2 FQNNGV. Trimming cost V 5 bases and J 9 bases, with 11 bases left between them. Here the CDR3 DNA reads TGTGCCAGCAGCGCTAGCGCCGGTTCACCCCTCCACTTT. It translates to CASSASAGSPLHF.

The rearrangement uses TRBV4-1 and TRBJ1-5; 7 bases match TRBD1. This CDR3 has 17 amino acids. Trimming took 0 bases from V and 1 from J; bases not matched to a gene: 6. Germline V lookup: CDR1 MGHRA, CDR2 YSYEKL. The CDR3 protein is CASSQDPGTVSNQPQHF. The CDR3 coding sequence is TGCGCCAGCAGCCAAGATCCCGGGACAGTCAGCAATCAGCCCCAGCATTTT.

The V call is TRBV7-3, the J call TRBJ2-3; TRBD2 matches 8 bases. The germline gives CDR1 SGHTA, CDR2 FQGTGA. Unmatched junction bases numbered 4, after V lost 3 bases and J lost 2 bases. The CDR3 consists of 15 residues. The CDR3 DNA follows: TGTGCCAGCAGCTTTAGCGGGATGTCCACAGATACGCAGTATTTT. This translates into CASSFSGMSTDTQYF.

The rearrangement joins TRBV12-5 to TRBJ2-3; D is possibly TRBD2 (5 bases). Deletions cut 5 bases from V and 2 bases from J, with 8 bases between. The CDR3 has 13 residues. Germline CDR1 is LGHNT and CDR2 is FRNRAP. The CDR3 nucleotides read TGTGCTAGTGGTATCGACTACACAGATACGCAGTATTTT. Residues: CASGIDYTDTQYF.

V gene TRBV19 combines with J gene TRBJ1-5; D gene ambiguous. The V gene lost 7 bases and the J gene lost 0 bases, with 13 bases spanning the gap. Germline values: CDR1 LNHDA, CDR2 SQIVND (reference sequence). This CDR3 region has 15 residues. CDR3 region: CASTHERVSNQPQHF. The CDR3 DNA sequence: TGTGCCAGTACCCACGAGAGGGTTAGCAATCAGCCCCAGCATTTT. The full variable domain, rest sourced from reference TRBV19 and TRBJ1-5, is DGGITQSPKYLFRKEGQNVTLSCEQNLNHDAMYWYRQDPGQGLRLIYYSQIVNDFQKGDIAEGYSVSREKKESFPLTVTSAQKNPTAFYLCASTHERVSNQPQHFGDGTRLSIL.

This clone was seen more than once but under ten times. This chain joins TRBV6-4 and TRBJ1-4; weak D call: TRBD1 (5 bases). CDR1 is MRHNA and CDR2 is SNTAGT in the germline V gene. The CDR3 is made up of 12 amino acids. Deletions cut 6 bases from V and 3 bases from J, with 5 bases between. CDR3 nucleotide sequence: TGTGCCAGCAGGGGGCCTAATGAAAAACTGTTTTTT. It yields the protein CASRGPNEKLFF.

The chain combines TRBV7-9 with TRBJ1-6; 7 bases are a match to TRBD1. V gave up 1 base and J gave up 8 bases; unmatched junction bases: 5. The CDR3 loop spans 15 amino acids. Germline CDR1 reads SEHNR; CDR2 reads FQNEAQ (reference sequence). CDR3 loop: CASSLGDRDDSPLHF. CDR3 bases: TGTGCCAGCAGCTTAGGAGACAGGGACGATTCACCCCTCCACTTT.

The V gene is TRBV2, the J gene TRBJ2-7, with D maybe TRBD1 (6 bases). CDR3 size: 11 residues. The germline gives CDR1 SNHLY, CDR2 FYNNEI. Trimming stripped 7 bases from V and 4 bases from J, with 8 bases between. DNA of the CDR3: TGTGCCAGCAAGCAGGGGTACGAGCAGTACTTC. It yields the protein CASKQGYEQYF.

The V call is TRBV3-1 (or the pseudogene TRBV3-2), the J call TRBJ1-4, with D possibly matching TRBD1 (5 bases). V was clipped by 1 base and J by 0 bases, with 18 bases between them. There are 19 residues in the CDR3. Per the germline V gene, CDR1 is LGHDT and CDR2 is YNNKEL (reference sequence). The DNA of the CDR3 is TGTGCCAGCAGCCAAGGCAAATGGGGGGGGTCGGCAACTAATGAAAAACTGTTTTTT. It encodes CASSQGKWGGSATNEKLFF.

This sequence joins TRBV10-2 and TRBJ2-1, with 7 bases that match TRBD1. V lost 7 bases to trimming and J lost 12 bases; unmatched junction nucleotides: 6. Per the germline V gene, CDR1 is WSHSY and CDR2 is SAAADI. This CDR3 is built from 11 residues. CDR3 coding DNA: TGCGCCAGCACCCAGGGGGTTAGGCAGTTCTTC. Protein sequence: CASTQGVRQFF.

The chain couples TRBV14 to TRBJ2-5, with 10 bases matching TRBD2. CDR3 length: 16 residues. The ends lost 5 bases at V and 5 bases at J; junction bases unmatched: 11. Germline V gives CDR1 SGHDN, CDR2 FVKESK. DNA of the CDR3: TGTGCCAGCAGCTTTAGCGGGGGGCCTCAATTGGAGACCCAGTACTTC. This codes for CASSFSGGPQLETQYF.

The table lists this clone with a few counts. The chain uses TRBV19 and TRBJ1-2; the D gene is possibly TRBD1 (6 bases). From germline, CDR1 is LNHDA and CDR2 SQIVND (reference sequence). Trimming shortened V by 5 bases and J by 8 bases, and 15 bases separated the two germline ends. The CDR3 runs 13 residues. CDR3 nucleotide sequence: TGTGCCAGTAGTTCCCAGGGGCCAGGGGGCTACACCTTC. Translation gives CASSSQGPGGYTF.

The V gene is TRBV10-1, the J gene TRBJ2-7, with 7 nucleotides matching TRBD1. The V gene end was trimmed by 4 bases and the J gene end by 0 bases; junction bases not matched to a gene: 3. The CDR3 loop spans 14 amino acids. Germline V lookup: CDR1 WNHNN, CDR2 SYGVQD (reference sequence). DNA of the CDR3: TGCGCCAGCAGTGCCCGGGACAGCTCCTACGAGCAGTACTTC. Translation gives CASSARDSSYEQYF.

The J gene is TRBJ2-7, the V gene TRBV7-8, with 11 bases that match TRBD2. V was clipped by 0 bases and J by 5 bases; unmatched bases: 6. The length of the CDR3 is 16 residues. The germline CDR1 and CDR2 sequences are SGHVS and FQNEAQ. The CDR3, as DNA: TGTGCCAGCAGCTTAGCACTAGCGGGAGTCGGAGACGAGCAGTACTTC. Its translation is CASSLALAGVGDEQYF.

V is TRBV5-1 and J is TRBJ2-1, with 7 bases lining up with TRBD2. The CDR3 loop spans 16 amino acids. Germline CDR1 SGHRS, CDR2 YFSETQ. With V trimmed by 7 bases and J by 10 bases, 20 bases remained unmatched. Here the CDR3 DNA reads TGCGCCAGCGCCTCTCTTTCTAGCGGCTTGATGGGGGAGCAGTTCTTC. The encoded protein is CASASLSSGLMGEQFF.

The J gene is TRBJ1-2, the V gene TRBV24-1, with 8 bases that match TRBD1. Per germline, CDR1 KGHDR and CDR2 SFDVKD. The CDR3 is 14 residues long. Unmatched junction bases numbered 8, after V lost 4 bases and J lost 8 bases. CDR3 loop: CATSERGQGGGYTF. The CDR3 DNA reads as TGTGCCACCAGTGAACGTGGACAGGGTGGCGGCTACACCTTC.